The 27 T cell receptor beta chains given below trace back to one sample, sequenced in a study of Tregs in tolerant kidney transplant recipients. TCRdb keeps only in-frame clones here, not all; method: immunoSEQ multiplex PCR. This sample has around 78,000 clones, with 80% to 95% found just once. The material sequenced was Tregs from blood, taken before the transplant. Every receptor here comes from a human donor who received a combined kidney and bone marrow transplant.

J is TRBJ2-7 and V is TRBV15, with D maybe TRBD1 (6 bases). The V end was cut by 8 bases, the J end by 0 bases, with 11 bases between. Germline CDR1 reads LNHNV; CDR2 reads YYDKDF (reference sequence). The CDR3 has 13 residues. The CDR3 sequence is CATAKGVSYEQYF. For the CDR3, the DNA is TGTGCCACCGCAAAGGGGGTCTCCTACGAGCAGTACTTC.

The rearrangement links TRBV4-2 to TRBJ2-1, with 13 bases identical to TRBD2. Germline assignment: CDR1 LGHNA and CDR2 YNFKEQ. The V segment lost 3 bases and the J segment 6 bases; nucleotides outside the gene matches: 11. CDR3 length: 18 residues. CDR3 nucleotide sequence: TGTGCCAGCAGCCAGCAAACTCCGGGACTAGCGGGATCCAATGAGCAGTTCTTC. It is translated as CASSQQTPGLAGSNEQFF.

As concerns this clone: Other DNA sequences within the sample encode an identical CDR3. The chain has TRBV14 and TRBJ1-2; D unclear. Trimming pared 0 bases from V and 3 bases from J, leaving 5 bases between. The germline V gene encodes CDR1 SGHDN and CDR2 FVKESK. This CDR3 is built from 13 residues. The CDR3 loop is CASSQDHHYGYTF. As DNA, the CDR3 is TGTGCCAGCAGCCAAGATCATCACTATGGCTACACCTTC.

J is TRBJ1-1 and V is TRBV2, with unresolved D. Germline CDR1 and CDR2: SNHLY and FYNNEI. The CDR3 spans 13 residues. The V gene lost 5 bases and the J gene lost 2 bases, with 9 bases spanning the gap. The CDR3 reads CASSINSNTEAFF. The CDR3 region has the DNA TGTGCCAGCAGTATCAACAGTAACACTGAAGCTTTCTTT.

This clone was detected only once. V gene TRBV6-1 combines with J gene TRBJ2-7; D is possibly TRBD1 or TRBD2 (6 bases each). Germline CDR1 is MNHNS and CDR2 is SASEGT. Trimming stripped 3 bases from V and 0 bases from J, with 12 bases between. The CDR3 has 15 residues. This chain's CDR3 is CASSDAGTSSYEQYF. DNA of the CDR3: TGTGCCAGCAGTGATGCGGGGACATCCTCCTACGAGCAGTACTTC.

The chain has TRBV18 and TRBJ1-3; the D gene is possibly TRBD1 (5 bases). Germline values: CDR1 KGHSH, CDR2 LQKENI. The CDR3 is made up of 16 amino acids. Trimming took 3 bases from V and 1 from J, leaving 13 bases between them. This CDR3 is CASSPGLSQSGNTIYF. As DNA, the CDR3 is TGTGCCAGCTCACCGGGACTATCACAGTCTGGAAACACCATATATTTT.

The rearrangement uses TRBV10-3 and TRBJ2-1, with TRBD2 as a possible D gene (6 bases). CDR3 length: 13 residues. Germline-derived CDR1 and CDR2 are ENHRY and SYGVKD. The germline V and J ends were trimmed by 2 bases and 7 bases, with 9 bases remaining between them. This CDR3 is CAISEGLMNEQFF. The DNA for the CDR3 is TGTGCCATCAGTGAGGGACTAATGAATGAGCAGTTCTTC.

The chain carries TRBV25-1 and TRBJ1-1, with a weak D call TRBD1 (5 bases). CDR1 MGHDK and CDR2 SYGVNS come from the germline V gene. V lost 0 bases to trimming and J lost 3 bases, with 11 bases between them. The CDR3 consists of 15 residues. The DNA for the CDR3 is TGTGCCAGCAGTGAATACGGCAGGGTCGACACTGAAGCTTTCTTT. It is translated as CASSEYGRVDTEAFF.

As regards this clone: A read error may produce the germline difference seen at one junction end. Other DNA sequences within the sample encode an identical CDR3. The chain carries TRBV27 and TRBJ2-1; 8 nucleotides line up with TRBD2. The CDR3 length is 14 residues. Germline values: CDR1 MNHEY, CDR2 SMNVEV (reference sequence). The CDR3 spells CASSLSGTSSGQFF. The CDR3 bases are TGTGCCAGCAGTCTATCCGGGACTAGTAGTGGGCAGTTCTTC.

This chain links TRBV19 with TRBJ2-5, with D hard to call. Germline CDR1 and CDR2: LNHDA and SQIVND (reference sequence). The CDR3 covers 14 residues. V lost 5 bases, J lost 1 base, and 11 bases lay in between. The CDR3 here is CASSPRAVQETQYF. CDR3 nucleotide sequence: TGTGCCAGTAGTCCCCGGGCTGTCCAAGAGACCCAGTACTTC.

The chain couples TRBV11-2 to TRBJ2-2; D possibly uses TRBD1 or TRBD2 (5 bases each). V lost 4 bases and J 3 bases, leaving 9 bases between the germline ends. This CDR3 has 14 amino acids. The germline CDR1 and CDR2 sequences are SGHAT and FQNNGV. CDR3 amino acids: CASSWDRYTGELFF. The CDR3 nucleotides are TGTGCCAGCAGCTGGGACCGTTACACCGGGGAGCTGTTTTTT.

The chain has TRBV7-2 and TRBJ2-3; 10 nucleotides agree with TRBD2. Germline-derived CDR1 and CDR2 are SGHTA and FQGNSA. There are 17 residues in the CDR3. Trimming cost V 0 bases and J 4 bases; bases outside gene matches: 7. CDR3 DNA sequence: TGTGCCAGCAGCTTAGCGGCTAGCGGGAGAGGAGCAGATACGCAGTATTTT. Its translation: CASSLAASGRGADTQYF.

This chain uses TRBV18 with TRBJ2-7, with 8 bases matching TRBD2. Unmatched junction bases numbered 7, after V lost 5 bases and J lost 4 bases. Germline V CDR1 and CDR2: KGHSH, LQKENI. CDR3 length: 14 amino acids. CDR3 sequence reads: CASSSASSGYEQYF. CDR3 coding DNA: TGTGCCAGCTCATCTGCCTCTAGCGGGTACGAGCAGTACTTC.

The chain is built from TRBV28 and TRBJ2-2; D is unresolved. Per the germline V gene, CDR1 is MDHEN and CDR2 is SYDVKM. The CDR3 totals 14 residues. Trimming cost V 10 bases and J 6 bases, with 18 bases left between them. In DNA form, the CDR3 reads TGTGCCAACCCCCCATCTAGTAACGCCGGGGAGCTGTTTTTT. Translating it yields CANPPSSNAGELFF.

The chain couples TRBV6-5 to TRBJ2-1, with 9 bases identical to TRBD2. Germline-derived CDR1 and CDR2 are MNHEY and SVGAGI. This CDR3 comprises 14 residues. V was clipped by 4 bases and J by 8 bases; unmatched bases: 6. The DNA for the CDR3 is TGTGCCAGCAGTTTTTCTAGCGGGAAAGATGAGCAGTTCTTC. It codes for CASSFSSGKDEQFF.

The chain has TRBV18 and TRBJ2-7; D might be TRBD1 (5 bases). Germline CDR1 reads KGHSH; CDR2 reads LQKENI. The CDR3 contains 13 residues. Trimming shortened V by 1 base and J by 6 bases, and 10 bases separated the two germline ends. For the CDR3, the DNA is TGTGCCAGCTCACCACGAGACAGCTCCGAGCAGTACTTC. Protein product: CASSPRDSSEQYF.

V usage is TRBV10-3 and J usage is TRBJ2-1, with 8 bases that match TRBD2. Germline V gene data show CDR1 as ENHRY and CDR2 as SYGVKD. This CDR3 is built from 15 residues. J lost 4 bases, V lost 10 bases, and 12 bases had no gene match. The chain's CDR3 is CATRSGRLQYNEQFF. The CDR3 nucleotides read TGTGCCACGCGGAGCGGGAGACTCCAATACAATGAGCAGTTCTTC.

This clone turned up a few times. The chain carries TRBV9 and TRBJ2-1; 11 bases are a match to TRBD1. V was clipped by 5 bases and J by 7 bases; unmatched bases: 8. Germline V gene sequence: CDR1 SGDLS, CDR2 YYNGEE. The CDR3 has 15 residues. This chain's CDR3 is CASRGQGGEGNEQFF. The CDR3 region has the DNA TGTGCCAGCAGGGGACAGGGGGGGGAGGGGAATGAGCAGTTCTTC. Full variable domain (outside the CDR3, taken from reference TRBV9 and TRBJ2-1): DSGVTQTPKHLITATGQRVTLRCSPRSGDLSVYWYQQSLDQGLQFLIQYYNGEERAKGNILERFSAQQFPDLHSELNLSSLELGDSALYFCASRGQGGEGNEQFFGPGTRLTVL.

The genes are TRBV6-1 and TRBJ2-1, with 8 bases lining up with TRBD1. This CDR3 spans 14 amino acids. J lost 5 bases, V lost 6 bases, and 6 bases had no gene match. Per germline, CDR1 MNHNS and CDR2 SASEGT. The CDR3 bases are TGTGCCAGCAGGCTGGGACAGGACAACAATGAGCAGTTCTTC. Its protein is CASRLGQDNNEQFF.

About this clone itself: The same CDR3 is also encoded by other DNA sequences in this sample. V usage is TRBV11-1 and J usage is TRBJ2-3, with D tentatively TRBD1 (6 bases). Germline values: CDR1 SGHAT, CDR2 FQDESV (reference sequence). CDR3 length: 16 amino acids. V lost 1 base and J lost 1, with 12 bases in between. The CDR3 sequence is CASSLGGGLGTDTQYF. Written as DNA, the CDR3 is TGTGCCAGCAGCTTAGGTGGGGGCTTAGGCACAGATACGCAGTATTTT. The full variable domain, with the rest looked up from reference TRBV11-1 and TRBJ2-3, is EAEVAQSPRYKITEKSQAVAFWCDPISGHATLYWYRQILGQGPELLVQFQDESVVDDSQLPKDRFSAERLKGVDSTLKIQPAELGDSAMYLCASSLGGGLGTDTQYFGPGTRLTVL.

The chain has TRBV9 and TRBJ2-4; D is possibly TRBD2 (5 bases). Trimming pared 0 bases from V and 3 bases from J, leaving 13 bases between. Germline V gene sequence: CDR1 SGDLS, CDR2 YYNGEE. This CDR3 comprises 16 residues. CDR3 coding DNA: TGTGCCAGCAGCGTAGCTCCGGGGATGGGCAAAAACATTCAGTACTTC. Amino acid sequence: CASSVAPGMGKNIQYF.

The CDR3 protein is CASSPRGGNTEAFF. The CDR3 nucleotides read TGTGCCAGCAGCCCCCGTGGGGGGAACACTGAAGCTTTCTTT. The chain couples TRBV7-2 to TRBJ1-1; TRBD1 is a possible D gene (5 bases). This CDR3 spans 14 amino acids. Germline loops: CDR1 SGHTA, CDR2 FQGNSA. V was pared by 5 bases and J by 1 base, with 11 bases between.

Concerning this clone itself: Relative to the germline gene, one junction end is altered; a read error may explain this. V gene TRBV7-9 combines with J gene TRBJ2-1; possible D gene TRBD1, 6 bases. Germline values: CDR1 SEHNR, CDR2 FQNEAQ (reference sequence). The length of the CDR3 is 12 residues. The CDR3 is CASSLVLGGPIF. CDR3 DNA: TGTGCCAGCAGCTTAGTCTTAGGGGGACCCATCTTC.

The rearrangement uses TRBV6-5 and TRBJ2-1; D tentatively fits TRBD1 or TRBD2 (5 bases each). The germline V gene encodes CDR1 MNHEY and CDR2 SVGAGI. V was clipped by 5 bases and J by 7 bases, with 15 bases between them. The CDR3 runs 14 residues. Written as DNA, the CDR3 is TGTGCCAGCAGTGCCGGGGCCCCGGGTAATGAGCAGTTCTTC. It is translated as CASSAGAPGNEQFF.

The chain is built from TRBV11-2 and TRBJ2-7; TRBD1 aligns across 7 bases. The V and J ends lost 4 bases and 3 bases, in that order; junction bases with no gene match: 15. Germline CDR1 is SGHAT and CDR2 is FQNNGV. This CDR3 has 17 amino acids. CDR3 in DNA: TGTGCCAGCAGCTCACCGGAACAGGGGATTAATCGCTACGAGCAGTACTTC. Translated: CASSSPEQGINRYEQYF.

The gene calls are TRBV6-6 and TRBJ1-5; possibly TRBD1 for D (6 bases). The germline V gene encodes CDR1 MNHNY and CDR2 SVGAGI (reference sequence). This CDR3 spans 14 amino acids. Trimming left V 5 bases short and J 4 bases short, with 12 bases between. The CDR3 bases are TGTGCCAGCAGTAGGGGGAGGGAGAATCAGCCCCAGCATTTT. Translating it yields CASSRGRENQPQHF.

The chain has TRBV5-4 and TRBJ2-7; a possible D gene is TRBD1 (6 bases). Looked up from germline, CDR1 is SGHNT and CDR2 is YYREEE (reference sequence). The CDR3 is 17 residues long. Between the trimmed V and J ends, which lost 3 bases and 5 bases, there was a span of 24 bases. Here the CDR3 reads CASSSPPSGTGMNEQYF. The CDR3, as DNA: TGTGCCAGCAGCTCCCCCCCCTCGGGCACAGGGATGAACGAGCAGTACTTC.